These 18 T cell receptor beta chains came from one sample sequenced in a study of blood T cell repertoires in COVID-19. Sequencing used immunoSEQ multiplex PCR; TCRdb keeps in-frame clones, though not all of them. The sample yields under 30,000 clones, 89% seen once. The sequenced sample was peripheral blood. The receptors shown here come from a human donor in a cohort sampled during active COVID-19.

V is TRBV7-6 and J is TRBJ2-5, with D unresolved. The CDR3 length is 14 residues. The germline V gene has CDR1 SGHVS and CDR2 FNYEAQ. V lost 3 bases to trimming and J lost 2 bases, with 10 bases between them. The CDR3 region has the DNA TGTGCCAGCAGCTTTAACAGCTTTCAAGAGACCCAGTACTTC. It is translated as CASSFNSFQETQYF.

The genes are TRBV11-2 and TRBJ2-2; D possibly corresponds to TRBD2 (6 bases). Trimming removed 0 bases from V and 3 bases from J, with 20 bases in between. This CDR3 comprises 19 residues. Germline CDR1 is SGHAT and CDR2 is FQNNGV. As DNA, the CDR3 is TGTGCCAGCAGCTTAGATTTTGGGTGGAGGGGCTTCGACACCGGGGAGCTGTTTTTT. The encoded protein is CASSLDFGWRGFDTGELFF.

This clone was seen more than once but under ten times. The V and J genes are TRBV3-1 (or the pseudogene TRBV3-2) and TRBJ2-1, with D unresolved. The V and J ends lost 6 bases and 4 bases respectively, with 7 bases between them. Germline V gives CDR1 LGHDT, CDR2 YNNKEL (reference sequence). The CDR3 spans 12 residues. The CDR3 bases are TGTGCCAGCAGTCGTAAATACAATGAGCAGTTCTTC. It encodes CASSRKYNEQFF.

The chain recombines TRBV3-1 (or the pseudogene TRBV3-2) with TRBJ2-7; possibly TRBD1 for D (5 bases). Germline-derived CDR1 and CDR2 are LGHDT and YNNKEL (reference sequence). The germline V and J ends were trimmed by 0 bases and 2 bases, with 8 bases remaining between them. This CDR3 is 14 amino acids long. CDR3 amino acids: CASSQDRGPYEQYF. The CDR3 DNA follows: TGTGCCAGCAGCCAAGATAGGGGCCCCTACGAGCAGTACTTC.

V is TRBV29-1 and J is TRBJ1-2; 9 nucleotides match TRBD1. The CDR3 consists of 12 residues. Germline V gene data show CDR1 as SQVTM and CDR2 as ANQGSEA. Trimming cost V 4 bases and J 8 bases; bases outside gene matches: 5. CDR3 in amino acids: CSVGDRAGGYTF. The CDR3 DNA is TGCAGCGTTGGGGACAGGGCTGGAGGCTACACCTTC.

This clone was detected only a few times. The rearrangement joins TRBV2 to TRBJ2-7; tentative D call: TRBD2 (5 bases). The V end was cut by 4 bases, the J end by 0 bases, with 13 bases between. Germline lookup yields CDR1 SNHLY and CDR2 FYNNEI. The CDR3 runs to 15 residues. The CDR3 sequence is CASSGGQESSYEQYF. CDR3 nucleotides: TGTGCCAGCAGTGGAGGGCAGGAGAGCTCCTACGAGCAGTACTTC. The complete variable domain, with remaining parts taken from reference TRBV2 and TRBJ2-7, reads EPEVTQTPSHQVTQMGQEVILRCVPISNHLYFYWYRQILGQKVEFLVSFYNNEISEKSEIFDDQFSVERPDGSNFTLKIRSTKLEDSAMYFCASSGGQESSYEQYFGPGTRLTVT.

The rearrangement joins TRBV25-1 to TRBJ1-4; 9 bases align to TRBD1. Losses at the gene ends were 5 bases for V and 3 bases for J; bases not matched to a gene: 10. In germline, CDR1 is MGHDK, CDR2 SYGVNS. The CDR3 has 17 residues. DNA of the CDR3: TGTGCCAGCAGTTTAAGGACAGGGGCGGGTTCTAATGAAAAACTGTTTTTT. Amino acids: CASSLRTGAGSNEKLFF.

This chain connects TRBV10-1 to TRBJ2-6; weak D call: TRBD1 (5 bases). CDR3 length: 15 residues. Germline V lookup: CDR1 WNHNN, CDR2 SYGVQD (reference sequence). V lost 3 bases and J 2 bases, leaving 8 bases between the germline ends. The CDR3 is CASSDFRAGANVLTF. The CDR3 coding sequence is TGCGCCAGCAGTGATTTCAGGGCTGGGGCCAACGTCCTGACTTTC.

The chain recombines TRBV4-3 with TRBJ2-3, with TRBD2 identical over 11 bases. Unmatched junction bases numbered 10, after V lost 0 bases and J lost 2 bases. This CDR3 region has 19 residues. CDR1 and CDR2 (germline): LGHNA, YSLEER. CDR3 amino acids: CASSQDHSGGAYSTDTQYF. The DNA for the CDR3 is TGCGCCAGCAGCCAAGACCATAGCGGGGGGGCTTACTCCACAGATACGCAGTATTTT.

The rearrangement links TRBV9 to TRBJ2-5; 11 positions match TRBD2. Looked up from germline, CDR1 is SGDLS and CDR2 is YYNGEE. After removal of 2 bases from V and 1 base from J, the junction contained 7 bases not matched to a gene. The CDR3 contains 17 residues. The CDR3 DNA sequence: TGTGCCAGCAGCGTTTCGGCTAGCGGGGGGCCCCAAGAGACCCAGTACTTC. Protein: CASSVSASGGPQETQYF. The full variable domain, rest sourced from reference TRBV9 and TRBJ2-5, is DSGVTQTPKHLITATGQRVTLRCSPRSGDLSVYWYQQSLDQGLQFLIQYYNGEERAKGNILERFSAQQFPDLHSELNLSSLELGDSALYFCASSVSASGGPQETQYFGPGTRLLVL.

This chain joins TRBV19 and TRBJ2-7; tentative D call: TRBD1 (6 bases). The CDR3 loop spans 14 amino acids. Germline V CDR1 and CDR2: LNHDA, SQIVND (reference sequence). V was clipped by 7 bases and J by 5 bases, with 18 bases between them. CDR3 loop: CASNRSRGYDEQYF. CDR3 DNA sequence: TGTGCCAGTAATAGGAGCAGGGGATACGACGAGCAGTACTTC.

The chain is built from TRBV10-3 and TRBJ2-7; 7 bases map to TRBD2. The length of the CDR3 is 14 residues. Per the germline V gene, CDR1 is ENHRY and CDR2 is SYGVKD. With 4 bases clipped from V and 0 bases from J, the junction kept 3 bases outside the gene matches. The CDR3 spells CAISVSGPSYEQYF. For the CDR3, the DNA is TGTGCCATCAGTGTTAGCGGGCCCTCCTACGAGCAGTACTTC.

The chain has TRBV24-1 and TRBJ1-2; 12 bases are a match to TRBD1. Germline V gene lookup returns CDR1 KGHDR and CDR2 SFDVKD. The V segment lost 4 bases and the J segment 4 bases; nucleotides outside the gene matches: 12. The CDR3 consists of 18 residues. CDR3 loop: CATSDSGTGGDGGYGYTF. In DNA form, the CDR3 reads TGTGCCACCAGTGACTCCGGGACAGGGGGCGACGGGGGCTATGGCTACACCTTC.

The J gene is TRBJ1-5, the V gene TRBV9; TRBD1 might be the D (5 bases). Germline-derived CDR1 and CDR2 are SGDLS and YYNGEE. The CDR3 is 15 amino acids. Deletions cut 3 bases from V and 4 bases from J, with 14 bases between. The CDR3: CASSASGTVNQPQHF. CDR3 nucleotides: TGTGCCAGCAGCGCAAGCGGGACGGTTAATCAGCCCCAGCATTTT. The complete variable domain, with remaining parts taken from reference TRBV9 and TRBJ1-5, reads DSGVTQTPKHLITATGQRVTLRCSPRSGDLSVYWYQQSLDQGLQFLIQYYNGEERAKGNILERFSAQQFPDLHSELNLSSLELGDSALYFCASSASGTVNQPQHFGDGTRLSIL.

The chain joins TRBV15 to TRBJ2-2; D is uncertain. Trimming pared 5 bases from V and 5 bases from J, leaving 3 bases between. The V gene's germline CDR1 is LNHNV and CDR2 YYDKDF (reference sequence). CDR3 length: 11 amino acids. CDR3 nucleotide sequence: TGTGCCACCAGCCTAACCGGGGAGCTGTTTTTT. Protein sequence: CATSLTGELFF.

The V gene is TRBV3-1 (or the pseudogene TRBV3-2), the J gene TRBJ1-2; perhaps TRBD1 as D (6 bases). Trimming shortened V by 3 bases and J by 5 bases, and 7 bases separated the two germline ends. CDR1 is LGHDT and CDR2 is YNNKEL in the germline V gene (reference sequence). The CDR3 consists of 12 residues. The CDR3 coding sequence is TGTGCCAGCAGCCAGACAGGATATGGCTACACCTTC. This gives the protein CASSQTGYGYTF.

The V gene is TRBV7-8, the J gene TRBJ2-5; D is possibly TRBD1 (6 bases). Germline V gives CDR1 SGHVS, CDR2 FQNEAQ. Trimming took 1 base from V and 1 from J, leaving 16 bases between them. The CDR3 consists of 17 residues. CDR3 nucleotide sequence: TGTGCCAGCAGCTTAGGCCCCACAGACAGGTTCCAAGAGACCCAGTACTTC. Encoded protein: CASSLGPTDRFQETQYF.

CDR3 DNA sequence: TGTGCCTGGAGTCACGGGCCCGGGGACAGCTGGAAAACCCTCTCTGGAAACACCATATATTTT. This translates into CAWSHGPGDSWKTLSGNTIYF. The chain links TRBV30 to TRBJ1-3; 7 bases match TRBD1. V lost 2 bases and J lost 0; bases outside the gene matches: 22. Germline CDR1 GTSNPN, CDR2 SVGIG (reference sequence). This CDR3 has 21 residues.